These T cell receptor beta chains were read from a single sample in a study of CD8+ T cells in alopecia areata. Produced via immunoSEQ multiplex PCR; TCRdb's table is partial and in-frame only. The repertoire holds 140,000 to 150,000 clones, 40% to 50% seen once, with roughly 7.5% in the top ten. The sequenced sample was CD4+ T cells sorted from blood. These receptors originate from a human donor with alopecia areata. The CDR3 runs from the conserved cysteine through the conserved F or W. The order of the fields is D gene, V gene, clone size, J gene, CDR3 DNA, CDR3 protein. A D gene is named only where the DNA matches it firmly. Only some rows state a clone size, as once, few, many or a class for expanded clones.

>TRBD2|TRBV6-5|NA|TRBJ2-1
TGTGCCAGCAGTTACTCGACTAGCGGGAGTCAGTTCTTC
CASSYSTSGSQFF
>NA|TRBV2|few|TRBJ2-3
TGTGCCAGCAGTCCGGGACTCTCAGATACGCAGTATTTT
CASSPGLSDTQYF
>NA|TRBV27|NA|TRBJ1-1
TGTGCCAGCAGTCCGGCTGGTTCGAGCACTGAAGCTTTCTTT
CASSPAGSSTEAFF
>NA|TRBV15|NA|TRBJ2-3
TGTGCCACCAGCAGAATATTAGGAGGGGATACGCAGTATTTT
CATSRILGGDTQYF
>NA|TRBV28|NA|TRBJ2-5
TGTGCCAGCAGTTTTATGGGCTCTCCCGTAGAGACCCAGTACTTC
CASSFMGSPVETQYF
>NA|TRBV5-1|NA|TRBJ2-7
TGCGCCAGCAGCTTGGCTCCGGACGGCTACGAGCAGTACTTC
CASSLAPDGYEQYF
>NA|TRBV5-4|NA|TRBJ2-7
TGTGCCAGCAGCTTGGCGGGGACTGGGAGCTCCTACGAGCAGTACTTC
CASSLAGTGSSYEQYF
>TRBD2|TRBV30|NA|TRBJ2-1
TGTGCCTGGAGGACAATAGCGGGGGGAACCTACAATGAGCAGTTCTTC
CAWRTIAGGTYNEQFF
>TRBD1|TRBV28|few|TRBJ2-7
TGTGCCAGCAGCCGCCCGGGACAGGGGTACAACGAGCAGTACTTC
CASSRPGQGYNEQYF
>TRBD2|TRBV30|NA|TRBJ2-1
TGTGCCTGGAGTTATGGACTAGCGGACTACAATGAGCAGTTCTTC
CAWSYGLADYNEQFF
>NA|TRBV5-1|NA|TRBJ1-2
TGCGCCAGCAGCTCCGCGGGTTCGGGCTACACCTTC
CASSSAGSGYTF
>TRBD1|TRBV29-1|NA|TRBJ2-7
TGCAGCGTTGGGACAGGGCTCGAGCAGTACTTC
CSVGTGLEQYF
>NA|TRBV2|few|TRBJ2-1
TGTGCCAGCAGGGGAAATGTGGGCAATGAGCAGTTCTTC
CASRGNVGNEQFF
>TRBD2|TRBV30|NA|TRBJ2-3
TGTGCCTCTTCCTTCCGGCTAGCGGAAACTAGCACAGATACGCAGTATTTT
CASSFRLAETSTDTQYF
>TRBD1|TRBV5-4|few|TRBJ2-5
TGTGCCAGCAGCTCCACCCAGGGGGCGCGGGAGACCCAGTACTTC
CASSSTQGARETQYF
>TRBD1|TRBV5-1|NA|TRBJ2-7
TGCGCCAGCAGCTTGGCAACCGGGACAGGGGACAACGAGCAGTACTTC
CASSLATGTGDNEQYF
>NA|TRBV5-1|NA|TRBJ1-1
TGCGCCAGCAGCCGGGCCGTGAACACTGAAGCTTTCTTT
CASSRAVNTEAFF
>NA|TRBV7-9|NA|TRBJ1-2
TGTGCCAGCAGCTTACTAGACTACTACTATGGCTACACCTTC
CASSLLDYYYGYTF
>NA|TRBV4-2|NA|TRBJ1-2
TGTGCCAGCAGCCAAGCCCTCCGGGCCGACGGGGATGGCTACACCTTC
CASSQALRADGDGYTF
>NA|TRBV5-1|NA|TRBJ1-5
TGCGCCAGCAGCTTGGCAGGGATCCTCAATCAGCCCCAGCATTTT
CASSLAGILNQPQHF
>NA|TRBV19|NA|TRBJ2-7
TGTGCCAGTACCGACCTAGCGGGACAGGCCTCTGAGCAGTACTTC
CASTDLAGQASEQYF
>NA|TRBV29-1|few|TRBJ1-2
TGCAGCGTTGGAGTTAGGGTAAGCGGTGGCGGCTACACCTTC
CSVGVRVSGGGYTF
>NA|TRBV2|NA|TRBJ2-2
TGTGCCAGCAGTGAAGCCTCCCGGATCGGGGAGCTGTTTTTT
CASSEASRIGELFF
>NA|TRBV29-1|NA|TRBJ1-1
TGCAGCGTTGGTCAGCCGAACACTGAAGCTTTCTTT
CSVGQPNTEAFF
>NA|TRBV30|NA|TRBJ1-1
TGTGCCTGGAGCCGCGGGTGGTCCCAAATCAACACTGAAGCTTTCTTT
CAWSRGWSQINTEAFF
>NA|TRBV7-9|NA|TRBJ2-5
TGTGCCAGCAGCTTAGGGACTAACCAAGAGACCCAGTACTTC
CASSLGTNQETQYF
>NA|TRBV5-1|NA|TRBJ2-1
TGCGCCAGCAGCGGCTTTGACAATGAGCAGTTCTTC
CASSGFDNEQFF
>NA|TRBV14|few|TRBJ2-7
TGTGCCAGCAGCCAAGGGCTCGCCGACAGGTGGGGCTACGAGCAGTACTTC
CASSQGLADRWGYEQYF
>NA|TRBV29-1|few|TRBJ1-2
TGCAGCGTAGAAAGTTCGGGCTATGGCTACACCTTC
CSVESSGYGYTF
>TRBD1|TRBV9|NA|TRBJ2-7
TGTGCCAGCAGCAAGGGACAGCCCACCTACGAGCAGTACTTC
CASSKGQPTYEQYF
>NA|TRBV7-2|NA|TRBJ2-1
TGTGCCAGCAGCCCCACGAAGGGTTCCTACAATGAGCAGTTCTTC
CASSPTKGSYNEQFF
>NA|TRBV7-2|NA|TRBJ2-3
TGTGCCAGCAGCTTAGCGCTACGCACAGATACGCAGTATTTT
CASSLALRTDTQYF
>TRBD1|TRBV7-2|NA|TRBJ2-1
TGTGCCAGCAGCCTGATAATAGGGGGCGGTGAGCAGTTCTTC
CASSLIIGGGEQFF
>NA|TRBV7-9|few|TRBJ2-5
TGTGCCAGCGGTCGGGAGACCCAGTACTTC
CASGRETQYF
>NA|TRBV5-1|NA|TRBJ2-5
TGCGCCAGCAGTTACAAAGAGACCCAGTACTTC
CASSYKETQYF
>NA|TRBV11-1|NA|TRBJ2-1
TGTGCCAGCAGCCCCGGGGGATCGATAGGGTACAATGAGCAGTTCTTC
CASSPGGSIGYNEQFF
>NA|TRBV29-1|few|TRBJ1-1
TGCAGCGTTCGGCCGACAGGCTTGGGGACTGAAGCTTTCTTT
CSVRPTGLGTEAFF
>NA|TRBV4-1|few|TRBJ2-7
TGCGCCAGCAGCCCCGTGAGGGGTTTGGCAAACTACGAGCAGTACTTC
CASSPVRGLANYEQYF
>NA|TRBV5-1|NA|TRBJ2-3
TGCGCCAGCAGCTTGAGGCAGATCACAGATACGCAGTATTTT
CASSLRQITDTQYF
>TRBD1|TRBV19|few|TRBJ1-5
TGTGCCAGTAGTGCGACAGGGGCCAATCAGCCCCAGCATTTT
CASSATGANQPQHF
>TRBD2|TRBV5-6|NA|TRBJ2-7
TGTGCCAGCAGCTTCATGGGAGGGCCGGTCTACGAGCAGTACTTC
CASSFMGGPVYEQYF
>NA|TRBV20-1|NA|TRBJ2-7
TGCAGTGCTAGTCGAGGGAACGAGCAGTACTTC
CSASRGNEQYF
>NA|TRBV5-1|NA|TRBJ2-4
TGCGCCAGCAGCCTGGACGTAGGAGCGATAGCCAAAAACATTCAGTACTTC
CASSLDVGAIAKNIQYF
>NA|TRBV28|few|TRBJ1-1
TGTGCCAGCAGTCCGGGACACGAATACACTGAAGCTTTCTTT
CASSPGHEYTEAFF
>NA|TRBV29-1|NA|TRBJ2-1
TGCAGCGTTGAAACTTCCGGGGAGAATGAGCAGTTCTTC
CSVETSGENEQFF
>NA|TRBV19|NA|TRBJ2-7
TGTGCCAGTAGTGCCGGGACCGGGAGAGGATACGAGCAGTACTTC
CASSAGTGRGYEQYF
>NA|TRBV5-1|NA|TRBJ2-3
TGCGCCAGCAGCAAGTGGTCCGATACGCAGTATTTT
CASSKWSDTQYF
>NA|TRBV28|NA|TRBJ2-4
TGTGCCAGCAGTTTGAGTACTAACATTCAGTACTTC
CASSLSTNIQYF
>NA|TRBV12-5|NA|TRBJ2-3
TGTGCTAGTGGTTTGGTATGGGCCGCAGATACGCAGTATTTT
CASGLVWAADTQYF
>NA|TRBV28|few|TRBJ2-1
TGTGCCAGCAGTTCTTCATCGGCGCGCTCCTACAATGAGCAGTTCTTC
CASSSSSARSYNEQFF
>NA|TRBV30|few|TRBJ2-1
TGTGCCTGGACCCCGCGGGCCTACAATGAGCAGTTCTTC
CAWTPRAYNEQFF
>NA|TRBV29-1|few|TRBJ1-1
TGCAGCGTTGGGGTACAAGGAGGGAACACTGAAGCTTTCTTT
CSVGVQGGNTEAFF
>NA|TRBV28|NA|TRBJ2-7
TGTGCCAGCAGCCGAGGGACCGCCCCGCGGGAGCAGTACTTC
CASSRGTAPREQYF
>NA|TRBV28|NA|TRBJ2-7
TGTGCCAGCATAGACAGCTATCGGGGAGAGCAGTACTTC
CASIDSYRGEQYF